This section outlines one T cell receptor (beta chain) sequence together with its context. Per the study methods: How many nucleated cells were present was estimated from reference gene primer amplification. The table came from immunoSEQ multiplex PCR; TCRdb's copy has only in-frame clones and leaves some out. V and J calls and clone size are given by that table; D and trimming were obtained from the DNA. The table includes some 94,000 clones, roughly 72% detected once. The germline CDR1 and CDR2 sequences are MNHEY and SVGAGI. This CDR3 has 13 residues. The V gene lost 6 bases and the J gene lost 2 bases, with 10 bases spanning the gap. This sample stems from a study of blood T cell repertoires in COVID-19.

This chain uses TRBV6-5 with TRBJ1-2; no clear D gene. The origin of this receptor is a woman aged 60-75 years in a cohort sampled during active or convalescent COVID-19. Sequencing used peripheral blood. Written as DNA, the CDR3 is TGTGCCAGCAGGCGGGAGGCCAACTATGGCTACACCTTC. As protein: CASRREANYGYTF.